Only one count was recorded for the clone carrying this TCR beta chain. This sample stems from a study of technical replicates of blood from several donors. TCRdb keeps only in-frame clones here, not all; method: immunoSEQ multiplex PCR. Altogether tens of thousands of clones are present, around 94% being singletons, with the ten largest covering approximately 0.25%. The CDR3 sequence is 15 residues long. V gave up 4 bases and J gave up 3 bases, with 15 bases separating them. Per germline, CDR1 MGHRA and CDR2 YSYEKL. Sequencing was performed on T cells isolated from PBMCs. The rearrangement links TRBV4-1 to TRBJ1-1, with a weak D call TRBD1 (6 bases). This clonotype was obtained from a human donor in good health. In DNA form, the CDR3 reads TGCGCCAGCAGCCCCATGACAGGTTCTTACACTGAAGCTTTCTTT. It specifies CASSPMTGSYTEAFF.